This T cell receptor (beta chain) originates from a study of cytomegalovirus exposure and HLA in healthy donors. Study information: The 120 or so validation repertoires used a platform that matched the one used for the 550 to 800 first-cohort repertoires, as a later analysis reported.

Among the roughly 110 subjects of the validation cohort, separate from the roughly 670-subject first cohort, were the donors. J gave up 2 bases and V 2 bases, and 2 bases lay outside the gene matches. This CDR3 has 14 residues. Germline V gene data show CDR1 as MGHRA and CDR2 as YSYEKL. Generated by immunoSEQ multiplex PCR, the TCRdb table keeps only in-frame clones and is missing some. The table shows 85,000 to 95,000 clones, with approximately 96% occurring only once. Sequenced: PBMCs. The chain uses TRBV4-1 and TRBJ1-2; 7 nucleotides match TRBD1. The TCR comes from a man aged 18 to 29 in good health and CMV-seronegative. The CDR3 loop is CASSQMTGNYGYTF. The CDR3 coding sequence is TGCGCCAGCAGCCAAATGACAGGGAACTATGGCTACACCTTC.